This TCR beta chain was captured in a study of T cell changes during pregnancy in multiple sclerosis. Trimming pared 5 bases from V and 3 bases from J, leaving 11 bases between. The germline gives CDR1 KGHSH, CDR2 LQKENI. The CDR3 is 13 amino acids. Here immunoSEQ multiplex PCR was the method, and the copy in TCRdb shows in-frame clones only, minus some. The repertoire includes approximately 50,000 clones, around 94% of them detected once, and roughly 0.32% sits in the top ten. The TCR sequence derives from a female donor with multiple sclerosis, enrolled in a pregnancy study. The starting material was CD4+ T cells from peripheral blood mononuclear cells, obtained in the third trimester of pregnancy. The rearrangement uses TRBV18 and TRBJ2-7, with a tentative D call TRBD1 (6 bases). The CDR3 DNA sequence: TGTGCCAGCTCATCAGACAGGAGCTACGAGCAGTACTTC. Its translation is CASSSDRSYEQYF.